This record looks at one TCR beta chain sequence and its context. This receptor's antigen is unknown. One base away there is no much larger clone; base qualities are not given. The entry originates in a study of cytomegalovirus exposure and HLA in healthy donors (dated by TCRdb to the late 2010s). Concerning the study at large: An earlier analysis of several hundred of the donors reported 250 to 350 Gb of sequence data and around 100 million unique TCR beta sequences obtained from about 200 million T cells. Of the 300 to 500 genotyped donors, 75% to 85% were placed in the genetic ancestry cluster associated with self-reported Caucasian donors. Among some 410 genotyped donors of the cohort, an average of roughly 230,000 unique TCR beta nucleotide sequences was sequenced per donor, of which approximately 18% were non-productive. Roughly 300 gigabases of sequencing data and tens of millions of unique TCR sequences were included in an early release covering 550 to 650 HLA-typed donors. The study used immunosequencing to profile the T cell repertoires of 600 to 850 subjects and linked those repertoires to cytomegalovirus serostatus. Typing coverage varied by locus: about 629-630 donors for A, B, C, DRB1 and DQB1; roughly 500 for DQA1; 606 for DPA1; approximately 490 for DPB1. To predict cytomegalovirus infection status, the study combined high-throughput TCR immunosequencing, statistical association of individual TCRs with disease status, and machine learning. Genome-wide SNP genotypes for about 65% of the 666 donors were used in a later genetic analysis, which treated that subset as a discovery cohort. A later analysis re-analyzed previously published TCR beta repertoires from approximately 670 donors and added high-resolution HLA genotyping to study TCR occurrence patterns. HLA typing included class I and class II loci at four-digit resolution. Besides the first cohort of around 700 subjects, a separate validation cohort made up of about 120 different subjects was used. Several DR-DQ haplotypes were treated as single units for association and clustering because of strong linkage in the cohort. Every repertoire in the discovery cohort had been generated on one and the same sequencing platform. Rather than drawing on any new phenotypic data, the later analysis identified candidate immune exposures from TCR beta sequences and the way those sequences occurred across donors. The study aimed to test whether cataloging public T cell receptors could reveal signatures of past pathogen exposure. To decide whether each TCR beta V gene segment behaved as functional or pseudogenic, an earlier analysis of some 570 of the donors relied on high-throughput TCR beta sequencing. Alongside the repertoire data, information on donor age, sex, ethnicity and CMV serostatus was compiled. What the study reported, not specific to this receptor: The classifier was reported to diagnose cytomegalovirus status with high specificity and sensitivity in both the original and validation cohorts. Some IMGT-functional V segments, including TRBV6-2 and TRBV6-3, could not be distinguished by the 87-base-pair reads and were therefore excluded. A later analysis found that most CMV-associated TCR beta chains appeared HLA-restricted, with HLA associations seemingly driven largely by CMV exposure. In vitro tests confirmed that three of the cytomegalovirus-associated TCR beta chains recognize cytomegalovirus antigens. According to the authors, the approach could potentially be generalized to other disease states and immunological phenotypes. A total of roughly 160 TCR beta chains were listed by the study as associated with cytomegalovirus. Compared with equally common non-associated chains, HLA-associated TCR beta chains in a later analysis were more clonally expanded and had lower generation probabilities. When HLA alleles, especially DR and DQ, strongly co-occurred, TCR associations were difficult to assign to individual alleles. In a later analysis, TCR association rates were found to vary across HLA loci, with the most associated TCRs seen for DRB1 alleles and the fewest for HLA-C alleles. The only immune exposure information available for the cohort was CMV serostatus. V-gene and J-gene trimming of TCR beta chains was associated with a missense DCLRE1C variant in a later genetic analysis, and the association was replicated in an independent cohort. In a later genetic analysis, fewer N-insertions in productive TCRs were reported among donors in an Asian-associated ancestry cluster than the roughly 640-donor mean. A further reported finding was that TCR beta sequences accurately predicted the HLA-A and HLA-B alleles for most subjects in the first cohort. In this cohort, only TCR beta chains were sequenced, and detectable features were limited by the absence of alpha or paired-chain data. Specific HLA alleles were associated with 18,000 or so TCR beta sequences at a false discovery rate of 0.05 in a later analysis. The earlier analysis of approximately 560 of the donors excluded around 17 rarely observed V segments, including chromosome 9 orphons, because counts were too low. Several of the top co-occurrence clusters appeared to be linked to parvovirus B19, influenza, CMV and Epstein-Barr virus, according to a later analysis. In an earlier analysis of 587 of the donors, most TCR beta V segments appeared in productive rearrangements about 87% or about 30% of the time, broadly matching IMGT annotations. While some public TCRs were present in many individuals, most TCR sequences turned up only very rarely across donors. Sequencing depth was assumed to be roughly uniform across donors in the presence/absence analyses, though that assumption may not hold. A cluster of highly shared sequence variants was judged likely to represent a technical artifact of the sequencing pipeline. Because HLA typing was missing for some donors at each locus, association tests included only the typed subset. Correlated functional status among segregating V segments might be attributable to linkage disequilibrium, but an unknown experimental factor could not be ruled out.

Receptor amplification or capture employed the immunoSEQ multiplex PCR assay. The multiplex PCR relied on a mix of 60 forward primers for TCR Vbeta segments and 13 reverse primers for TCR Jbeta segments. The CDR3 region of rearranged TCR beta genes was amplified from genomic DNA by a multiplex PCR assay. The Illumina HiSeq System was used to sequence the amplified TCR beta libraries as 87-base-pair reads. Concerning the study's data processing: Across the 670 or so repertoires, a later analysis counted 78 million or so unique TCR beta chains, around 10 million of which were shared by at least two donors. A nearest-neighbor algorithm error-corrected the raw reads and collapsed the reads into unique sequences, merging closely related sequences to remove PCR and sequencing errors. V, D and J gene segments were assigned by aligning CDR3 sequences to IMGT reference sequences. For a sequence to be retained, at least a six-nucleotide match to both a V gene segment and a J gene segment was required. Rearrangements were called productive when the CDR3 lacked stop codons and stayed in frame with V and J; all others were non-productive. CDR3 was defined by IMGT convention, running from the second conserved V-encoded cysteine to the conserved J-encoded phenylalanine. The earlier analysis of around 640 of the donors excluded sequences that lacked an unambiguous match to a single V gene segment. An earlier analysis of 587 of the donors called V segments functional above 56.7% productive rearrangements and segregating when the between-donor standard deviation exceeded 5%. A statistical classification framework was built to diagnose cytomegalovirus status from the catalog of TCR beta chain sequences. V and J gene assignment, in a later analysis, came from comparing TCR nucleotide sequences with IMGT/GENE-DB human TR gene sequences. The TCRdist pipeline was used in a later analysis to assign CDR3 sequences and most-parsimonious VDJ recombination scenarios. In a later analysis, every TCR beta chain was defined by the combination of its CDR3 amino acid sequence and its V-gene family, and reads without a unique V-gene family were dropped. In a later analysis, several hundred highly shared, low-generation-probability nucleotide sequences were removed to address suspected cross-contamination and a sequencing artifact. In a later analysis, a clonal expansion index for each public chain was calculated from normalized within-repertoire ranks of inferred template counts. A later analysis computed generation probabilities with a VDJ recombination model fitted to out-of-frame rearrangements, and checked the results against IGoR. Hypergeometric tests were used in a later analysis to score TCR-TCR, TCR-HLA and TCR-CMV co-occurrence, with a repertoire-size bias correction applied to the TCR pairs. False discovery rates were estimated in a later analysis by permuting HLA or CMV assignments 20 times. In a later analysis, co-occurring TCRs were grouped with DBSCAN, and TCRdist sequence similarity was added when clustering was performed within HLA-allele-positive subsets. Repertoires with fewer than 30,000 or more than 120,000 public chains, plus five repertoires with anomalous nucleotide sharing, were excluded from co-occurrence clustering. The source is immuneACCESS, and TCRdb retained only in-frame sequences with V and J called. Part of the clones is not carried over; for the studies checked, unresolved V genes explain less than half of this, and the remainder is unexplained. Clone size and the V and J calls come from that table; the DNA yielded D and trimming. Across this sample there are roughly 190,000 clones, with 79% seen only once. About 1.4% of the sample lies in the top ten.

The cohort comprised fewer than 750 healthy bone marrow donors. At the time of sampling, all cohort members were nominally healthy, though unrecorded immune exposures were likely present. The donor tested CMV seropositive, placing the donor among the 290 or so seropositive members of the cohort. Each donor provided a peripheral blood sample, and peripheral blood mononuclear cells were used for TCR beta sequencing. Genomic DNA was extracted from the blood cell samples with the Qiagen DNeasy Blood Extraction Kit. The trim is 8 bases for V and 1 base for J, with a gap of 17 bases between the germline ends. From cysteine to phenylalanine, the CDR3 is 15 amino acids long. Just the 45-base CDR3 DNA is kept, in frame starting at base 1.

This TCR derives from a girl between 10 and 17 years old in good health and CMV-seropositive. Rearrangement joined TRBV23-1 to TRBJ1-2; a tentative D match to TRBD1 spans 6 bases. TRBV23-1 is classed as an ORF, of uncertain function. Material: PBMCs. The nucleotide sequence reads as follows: TGCGCCAGCGGGGGGGCGGATCCCCTTAACTATGGCTACACCTTC. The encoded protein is CASGGADPLNYGYTF.